This entry lists 19 T cell receptor beta chains sequenced from one sample in a study of Siglec-9 on CD8 T cells in melanoma. Measured with immunoSEQ multiplex PCR; TCRdb has only the in-frame clones, and not every one. The table records about 36,000 clones, about four fifths of them present only once. The sample taken for sequencing was Siglec-9- CD8+ T cells sorted from blood. The receptors come from a human donor in good health.

This clone was counted a single time. This chain's CDR3 is CASDGRDQFTGEQFF. CDR3 in DNA: TGTGCCAGTGATGGGCGGGACCAGTTTACGGGTGAGCAGTTCTTC. The chain recombines TRBV19 with TRBJ2-1, with a possible D match to TRBD2 (6 bases). The length of the CDR3 is 15 residues. V gave up 8 bases and J gave up 9 bases, with 23 bases separating them. Per the germline V gene, CDR1 is LNHDA and CDR2 is SQIVND (reference sequence).

The chain uses TRBV5-6 and TRBJ1-1; D is undetermined. The ends were cut back, 7 bases at V and 4 bases at J, with 14 bases in the middle. Per the germline V gene, CDR1 is SGHDT and CDR2 is YYEEEE. This CDR3 is built from 13 residues. CDR3 coding DNA: TGTGCCAGCGCCGATGCTGGCACCACTGAAGCTTTCTTT. Protein product: CASADAGTTEAFF. The complete variable domain, with remaining parts taken from reference TRBV5-6 and TRBJ1-1, reads DAGVTQSPTHLIKTRGQQVTLRCSPKSGHDTVSWYQQALGQGPQFIFQYYEEEERQRGNFPDRFSGHQFPNYSSELNVNALLLGDSALYLCASADAGTTEAFFGQGTRLTVV.

This clone was found once. The V and J genes are TRBV28 and TRBJ1-1; the match to TRBD1 covers 10 bases. CDR3 size: 14 residues. Germline trimming cut 3 bases from V and 5 bases from J; bases unmatched to any gene: 3. Looked up from germline, CDR1 is MDHEN and CDR2 is SYDVKM. The CDR3 reads CASSFDRGQTEAFF. The CDR3 coding sequence is TGTGCCAGCAGTTTTGACAGGGGGCAGACTGAAGCTTTCTTT. The full variable domain, completed using reference TRBV28 and TRBJ1-1, is DVKVTQSSRYLVKRTGEKVFLECVQDMDHENMFWYRQDPGLGLRLIYFSYDVKMKEKGDIPEGYSVSREKKERFSLILESASTNQTSMYLCASSFDRGQTEAFFGQGTRLTVV.

The CDR3 bases are TGTGCCAGCAGCCCAAGAACAGGTAGCGGCGGACTAGAAAAAGAGACCCAGTACTTC. Encoded protein: CASSPRTGSGGLEKETQYF. The chain has TRBV7-8 and TRBJ2-5; 7 nucleotides match TRBD2. This CDR3 contains 19 residues. Losses at the gene ends were 5 bases for V and 3 bases for J; bases not matched to a gene: 21. Per germline, CDR1 SGHVS and CDR2 FQNEAQ.

V gene TRBV28 combines with J gene TRBJ2-7; D call uncertain. The CDR3 is made up of 14 amino acids. V was shortened by 6 bases and J by 0 bases, with 12 bases between the two germline ends. CDR1 is MDHEN, CDR2 SYDVKM, per germline. Written as DNA, the CDR3 is TGTGCCAGCAGAACCGGCCTTGACTCCTACGAGCAGTACTTC. It specifies CASRTGLDSYEQYF. Supplemented by reference TRBV28 and TRBJ2-7, the full variable domain reads DVKVTQSSRYLVKRTGEKVFLECVQDMDHENMFWYRQDPGLGLRLIYFSYDVKMKEKGDIPEGYSVSREKKERFSLILESASTNQTSMYLCASRTGLDSYEQYFGPGTRLTVT.

The chain couples TRBV19 to TRBJ2-3; 14 nucleotides agree with TRBD2. V was pared by 6 bases and J by 5 bases, with 7 bases of the junction left unmatched. The CDR3 runs to 16 residues. Germline V lookup: CDR1 LNHDA, CDR2 SQIVND (reference sequence). DNA of the CDR3: TGTGCCAGTAGCCCGGGACTAGCGGGAGAGATAGATACGCAGTATTTT. Translation: CASSPGLAGEIDTQYF.

This rearrangement joins TRBV7-9 to TRBJ2-2; 10 bases fit TRBD2. CDR1 is SEHNR, CDR2 FQNEAQ, per germline (reference sequence). After removal of 0 bases from V and 7 bases from J, the junction contained 5 bases not matched to a gene. The CDR3 length is 16 residues. The CDR3 sequence: CASSLALAGVLGELFF. The DNA of the CDR3 is TGTGCCAGCAGCTTAGCGCTAGCGGGAGTGCTCGGGGAGCTGTTTTTT.

The rearrangement joins TRBV10-2 to TRBJ2-7, with TRBD1 matching over 7 bases. The CDR3 runs 17 residues. Germline CDR1 reads WSHSY; CDR2 reads SAAADI. J gave up 0 bases and V 1 base, and 9 bases lay outside the gene matches. CDR3 loop: CASSEWGTAITSYEQYF. In DNA, the CDR3 is TGCGCCAGCAGTGAGTGGGGGACAGCGATTACCTCCTACGAGCAGTACTTC.

The CDR3 spells CASSFQGAETQYF. CDR3 nucleotide sequence: TGTGCCAGCAGTTTCCAGGGCGCAGAGACCCAGTACTTC. The chain uses TRBV27 and TRBJ2-5; tentative D call: TRBD1 (5 bases). The CDR3 is made up of 13 amino acids. Trimming stripped 3 bases from V and 4 bases from J, with 9 bases between. Germline V gives CDR1 MNHEY, CDR2 SMNVEV (reference sequence).

The genes are TRBV27 and TRBJ2-2; D is possibly TRBD1 or TRBD2 (5 bases each). V dropped 5 bases and J dropped 4 bases, with 20 bases sitting between them. CDR3 length equals 17 residues. Germline CDR1 MNHEY, CDR2 SMNVEV (reference sequence). The CDR3 loop reads CASSAWDVSRGTGELFF. CDR3 coding DNA: TGTGCCAGCAGTGCCTGGGACGTCTCACGGGGCACCGGGGAGCTGTTTTTT.

This chain uses TRBV30 with TRBJ2-2; the match to TRBD1 covers 10 bases. The CDR3 loop spans 15 amino acids. Per the germline V gene, CDR1 is GTSNPN and CDR2 is SVGIG (reference sequence). The junction had 4 bases not matched to a gene; V was cut back by 1 base and J by 5 bases. The CDR3 is CAWSGGTGDTGELFF. The CDR3 nucleotides are TGTGCCTGGAGTGGTGGGACAGGGGATACCGGGGAGCTGTTTTTT.

This chain uses TRBV7-9 with TRBJ2-7; 7 bases agree with TRBD2. Trimming cost V 5 bases and J 2 bases; bases outside gene matches: 9. The CDR3 contains 15 residues. Germline V lookup: CDR1 SEHNR, CDR2 FQNEAQ (reference sequence). CDR3 amino acids: CASSPRLAEAYEQYF. In DNA form, the CDR3 reads TGTGCCAGCAGCCCAAGGCTAGCGGAGGCCTACGAGCAGTACTTC. The full variable domain, rest sourced from reference TRBV7-9 and TRBJ2-7, is DTGVSQNPRHKITKRGQNVTFRCDPISEHNRLYWYRQTLGQGPEFLTYFQNEAQLEKSRLLSDRFSAERPKGSFSTLEIQRTEQGDSAMYLCASSPRLAEAYEQYFGPGTRLTVT.

The rearrangement links TRBV6-4 to TRBJ2-3, with TRBD2 matching 11 bases. V trimming: 3 bases; J trimming: 1 base; junction bases outside the gene matches: 0. This CDR3 has 15 amino acids. In germline, CDR1 is MRHNA, CDR2 SNTAGT. CDR3 DNA sequence: TGTGCCAGCAGTGAGACTAGCGGGGGCACAGATACGCAGTATTTT. Protein product: CASSETSGGTDTQYF.

V gene TRBV7-9 combines with J gene TRBJ2-7; D remains ambiguous. The CDR3 covers 12 residues. Trimming took 5 bases from V and 8 from J, leaving 13 bases between them. CDR1 SEHNR and CDR2 FQNEAQ come from the germline V gene (reference sequence). CDR3: CASSTAGQKQYF. The CDR3 DNA follows: TGTGCCAGCAGCACAGCCGGGCAAAAGCAGTACTTC.

In this sample, this clone turned up once. The rearrangement links TRBV4-2 to TRBJ1-1; unclear D gene. The germline V gene has CDR1 LGHNA and CDR2 YNFKEQ. V was pared by 1 base and J by 4 bases, with 7 bases between. The CDR3 length is 13 residues. The CDR3 sequence is CASSQGVGTEAFF. The CDR3, as DNA: TGTGCCAGCAGCCAAGGAGTGGGCACTGAAGCTTTCTTT.

The rearrangement links TRBV4-1 to TRBJ2-7, with 9 bases lining up with TRBD2. The CDR3 totals 14 residues. With V trimmed by 2 bases and J by 2 bases, 1 base remained unmatched. Germline lookup yields CDR1 MGHRA and CDR2 YSYEKL. The CDR3, as DNA: TGCGCCAGCAGCCAACTAGCGGGACCCTACGAGCAGTACTTC. Its protein is CASSQLAGPYEQYF.

This clone came up once. J is TRBJ1-1 and V is TRBV18; D uncertain. The CDR3 loop spans 17 amino acids. Germline V gene data show CDR1 as KGHSH and CDR2 as LQKENI. V was cut by 2 bases and J by 1 base, with 17 bases left in between. The DNA of the CDR3 is TGTGCCAGCTCACCATCTGGGGTTCGATCAGAGAACACTGAAGCTTTCTTT. As protein: CASSPSGVRSENTEAFF.

This chain links TRBV4-1 with TRBJ2-5; D not resolved. Germline CDR1 reads MGHRA; CDR2 reads YSYEKL. The CDR3 extends over 16 amino acids. Trimming cost V 3 bases and J 3 bases, with 17 bases left between them. The CDR3 nucleotides read TGCGCCAGCAGCCACCTTGGTCAAGCTTACGAAGAGACCCAGTACTTC. The encoded protein is CASSHLGQAYEETQYF.

CDR3 protein: CASSLYEGYEQYF. The DNA for the CDR3 is TGTGCCAGCAGTTTATACGAGGGGTACGAGCAGTACTTC. The genes are TRBV27 and TRBJ2-7, with D perhaps given as TRBD1 or TRBD2 (5 bases each). This CDR3 is built from 13 residues. The germline V gene encodes CDR1 MNHEY and CDR2 SMNVEV (reference sequence). V lost 1 base to trimming and J lost 4 bases, with 8 bases between them.